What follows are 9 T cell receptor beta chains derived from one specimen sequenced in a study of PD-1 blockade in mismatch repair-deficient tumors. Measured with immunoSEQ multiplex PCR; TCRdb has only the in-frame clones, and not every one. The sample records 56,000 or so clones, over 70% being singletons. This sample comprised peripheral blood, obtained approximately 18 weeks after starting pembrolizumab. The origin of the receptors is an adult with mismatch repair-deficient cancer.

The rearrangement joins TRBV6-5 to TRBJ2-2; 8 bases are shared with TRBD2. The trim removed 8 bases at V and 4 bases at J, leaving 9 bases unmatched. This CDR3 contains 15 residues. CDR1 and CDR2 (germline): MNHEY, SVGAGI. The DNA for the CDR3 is TGTGCCAGCCCCTCGGGAGGGCACCGCACCGGGGAGCTGTTTTTT. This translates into CASPSGGHRTGELFF.

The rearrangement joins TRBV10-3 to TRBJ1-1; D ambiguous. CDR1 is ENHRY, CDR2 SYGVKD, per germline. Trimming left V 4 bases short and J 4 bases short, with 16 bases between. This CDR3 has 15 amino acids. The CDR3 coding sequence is TGTGCCATCAGTGCGGAACCCGGGCCCTTCACTGAAGCTTTCTTT. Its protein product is CAISAEPGPFTEAFF.

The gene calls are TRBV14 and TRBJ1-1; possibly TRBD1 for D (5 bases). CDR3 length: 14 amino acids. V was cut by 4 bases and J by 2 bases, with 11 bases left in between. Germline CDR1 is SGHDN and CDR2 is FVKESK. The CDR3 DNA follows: TGTGCCAGCAGCCGGATAGACAGAAACACTGAAGCTTTCTTT. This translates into CASSRIDRNTEAFF.

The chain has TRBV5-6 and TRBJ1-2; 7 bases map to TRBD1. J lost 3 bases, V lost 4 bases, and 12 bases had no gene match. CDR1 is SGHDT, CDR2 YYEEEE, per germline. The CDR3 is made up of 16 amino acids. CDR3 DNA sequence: TGTGCCAGCAGCCTTGGACAGGACTCCCACTACTATGGCTACACCTTC. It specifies CASSLGQDSHYYGYTF.

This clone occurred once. CDR3 nucleotides: TGTGCCAGCAGCGGGGGTGAACGACCCTACGAGCAGTACTTC. It specifies CASSGGERPYEQYF. The V and J genes are TRBV7-9 and TRBJ2-7; D possibly matches TRBD1 or TRBD2 (5 bases each). CDR1 is SEHNR and CDR2 is FQNEAQ in the germline V gene (reference sequence). CDR3 length equals 14 residues. V lost 5 bases and J 2 bases, leaving 13 bases between the germline ends.

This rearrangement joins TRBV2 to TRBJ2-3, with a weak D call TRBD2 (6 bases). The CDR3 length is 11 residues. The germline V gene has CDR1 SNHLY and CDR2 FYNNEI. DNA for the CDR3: TGTGCGCAGGACTACACAGATACGCAGTATTTT. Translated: CAQDYTDTQYF. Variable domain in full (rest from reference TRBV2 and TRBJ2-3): EPEVTQTPSHQVTQMGQEVILRCVPISNHLYFYWYRQILGQKVEFLVSFYNNEISEKSEIFDDQFSVERPDGSNFTLKIRSTKLEDSAMYFCAQDYTDTQYFGPGTRLTVL.

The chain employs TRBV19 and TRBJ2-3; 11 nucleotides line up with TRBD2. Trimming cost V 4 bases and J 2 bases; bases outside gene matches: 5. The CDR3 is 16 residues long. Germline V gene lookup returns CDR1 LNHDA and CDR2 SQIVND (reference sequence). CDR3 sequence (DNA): TGTGCCAGTAGTAAAAAGACTAGCGGGGACACAGATACGCAGTATTTT. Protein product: CASSKKTSGDTDTQYF.

CDR3 DNA sequence: TGCGCCAGCAGCTTGGCCAATCTAGCGGGAGGTTTGGATGAGCAGTTCTTC. Translated, it gives CASSLANLAGGLDEQFF. The chain joins TRBV5-1 to TRBJ2-1; 11 positions match TRBD2. Germline V gives CDR1 SGHRS, CDR2 YFSETQ. The trim removed 0 bases at V and 8 bases at J, leaving 10 bases unmatched. The CDR3 is 17 residues long.

CDR3 coding DNA: TGTGCCAGCAGTTTAGGGGAGGGGGATGATGAAAAACTGTTTTTT. As protein: CASSLGEGDDEKLFF. The V and J genes are TRBV28 and TRBJ1-4, with D maybe TRBD1 (6 bases). Germline lookup yields CDR1 MDHEN and CDR2 SYDVKM. V lost 2 bases and J 6 bases, leaving 13 bases between the germline ends. The CDR3 covers 15 residues.